Below, 12 T cell receptor beta chains from the same sample are listed, as sequenced in a study of blood T cell repertoires in COVID-19. Sequencing used immunoSEQ multiplex PCR; TCRdb keeps in-frame clones, though not all of them. The table lists approximately 170,000 clones, roughly 80% of them singletons. The sequenced sample was peripheral blood. Receptor source: a woman aged 45-65 years with acute or convalescent COVID-19.

This clone was seen many times. This chain uses TRBV6-5 with TRBJ2-7, with 8 bases fitting TRBD2. Germline V gives CDR1 MNHEY, CDR2 SVGAGI. This CDR3 region has 13 residues. With V trimmed by 8 bases and J by 3 bases, 6 bases remained unmatched. CDR3 protein: CASSLAGRYEQYF. Written as DNA, the CDR3 is TGTGCCAGCTCTCTAGCGGGTCGCTACGAGCAGTACTTC.

CDR3 sequence (DNA): TGTGCCAGCAGTTTAAAGGGGGGGGCGCTGGGCTACACCTTC. Translation: CASSLKGGALGYTF. The chain uses TRBV27 and TRBJ1-2, with D perhaps matching TRBD1 (6 bases). The germline gives CDR1 MNHEY, CDR2 SMNVEV (reference sequence). V shed 2 bases and J shed 8 bases, with 15 bases lying between them. This CDR3 spans 14 amino acids.

A few counts support this clone. The chain uses TRBV9 and TRBJ2-1, with D possibly being TRBD2 (6 bases). Trimming took 0 bases from V and 7 from J, leaving 14 bases between them. Germline V CDR1 and CDR2: SGDLS, YYNGEE. This CDR3 spans 15 amino acids. The CDR3: CASSVGGLEGNEQFF. CDR3 nucleotides: TGTGCCAGCAGCGTAGGGGGACTGGAGGGTAATGAGCAGTTCTTC. Combining the CDR3 with reference TRBV9 and TRBJ2-1 gives the whole variable domain DSGVTQTPKHLITATGQRVTLRCSPRSGDLSVYWYQQSLDQGLQFLIQYYNGEERAKGNILERFSAQQFPDLHSELNLSSLELGDSALYFCASSVGGLEGNEQFFGPGTRLTVL.

This chain connects TRBV5-5 to TRBJ2-7; 10 bases line up with TRBD2. Germline V gene data show CDR1 as SGHKS and CDR2 as YYEKEE (reference sequence). The CDR3 is 14 amino acids. V trimming: 3 bases; J trimming: 1 base; junction bases outside the gene matches: 1. CDR3 sequence reads: CASSWTSGSYEQYF. CDR3 DNA sequence: TGTGCCAGCAGCTGGACTAGCGGTTCCTACGAGCAGTACTTC.

The CDR3 nucleotides are TGCGCCAGCAGCTCTAATCAGGGGTGGGGCACTGAAGCTTTCTTT. Protein sequence: CASSSNQGWGTEAFF. The chain couples TRBV5-1 to TRBJ1-1, with D tentatively TRBD1 (6 bases). Deletions cut 3 bases from V and 4 bases from J, with 16 bases between. Looked up from germline, CDR1 is SGHRS and CDR2 is YFSETQ. The CDR3 length is 15 residues.

The V call is TRBV18, the J call TRBJ2-7; tentatively, D is TRBD1 (6 bases). Germline CDR1 KGHSH, CDR2 LQKENI. CDR3 length: 13 residues. V lost 5 bases to trimming and J lost 4 bases, with 12 bases between them. CDR3 nucleotide sequence: TGTGCCAGCTCATCGCGGACAGTGTACGAGCAGTACTTC. Its translation: CASSSRTVYEQYF.

The chain is built from TRBV9 and TRBJ2-3, with 7 bases matching TRBD1. This CDR3 has 15 residues. Germline V gene lookup returns CDR1 SGDLS and CDR2 YYNGEE. V lost 4 bases to trimming and J lost 1 base; unmatched junction nucleotides: 6. The CDR3 protein is CASSFEGAGTDTQYF. The CDR3 region has the DNA TGTGCCAGCAGCTTTGAGGGGGCTGGCACAGATACGCAGTATTTT. The full variable domain, its missing parts supplied by reference TRBV9 and TRBJ2-3, is DSGVTQTPKHLITATGQRVTLRCSPRSGDLSVYWYQQSLDQGLQFLIQYYNGEERAKGNILERFSAQQFPDLHSELNLSSLELGDSALYFCASSFEGAGTDTQYFGPGTRLTVL.

The chain carries TRBV10-3 and TRBJ2-7, with 7 positions matching TRBD2. The ends lost 0 bases at V and 1 base at J; junction bases unmatched: 6. This CDR3 region has 16 residues. Germline CDR1 reads ENHRY; CDR2 reads SYGVKD. The CDR3 sequence is CAISESWGGTSYEQYF. The CDR3, as DNA: TGTGCCATCAGTGAGTCATGGGGGGGAACATCCTACGAGCAGTACTTC.

The table lists this clone with a few counts. The chain uses TRBV5-1 and TRBJ2-1, with 10 bases that match TRBD2. Trimming took 6 bases from V and 2 from J; bases not matched to a gene: 2. The CDR3 has 14 residues. Germline V gene data show CDR1 as SGHRS and CDR2 as YFSETQ. The CDR3 is CASNLAGAYNEQFF. As DNA, the CDR3 is TGCGCCAGCAACCTAGCGGGGGCCTACAATGAGCAGTTCTTC.

J is TRBJ1-1 and V is TRBV19; perhaps TRBD1 as D (6 bases). Germline V gene data show CDR1 as LNHDA and CDR2 as SQIVND (reference sequence). Trimming cost V 5 bases and J 5 bases, with 12 bases left between them. The CDR3 is 13 residues long. This chain's CDR3 is CASSLGTKTEAFF. The CDR3 DNA reads as TGTGCCAGTAGTCTAGGGACAAAGACTGAAGCTTTCTTT.

The chain joins TRBV6-5 to TRBJ1-2, with unresolved D. The CDR3 is made up of 10 amino acids. Germline CDR1 MNHEY, CDR2 SVGAGI. The CDR3 nucleotides are TGTGCGGTGGGCTTCTATGGCTACACCTTC. This gives the protein CAVGFYGYTF.

The rearrangement links TRBV5-1 to TRBJ2-7; TRBD1 agrees at 10 bases. CDR3 length: 14 residues. Looked up from germline, CDR1 is SGHRS and CDR2 is YFSETQ. Germline trimming cut 7 bases from V and 5 bases from J; bases unmatched to any gene: 9. DNA for the CDR3: TGCGCCAGCGGTCGGGGACAGGGGTTCGACGAGCAGTACTTC. This encodes CASGRGQGFDEQYF. Using reference TRBV5-1 and TRBJ2-7 for the parts outside the CDR3, the full variable domain is KAGVTQTPRYLIKTRGQQVTLSCSPISGHRSVSWYQQTPGQGLQFLFEYFSETQRNKGNFPGRFSGRQFSNSRSEMNVSTLELGDSALYLCASGRGQGFDEQYFGPGTRLTVT.